Listed below are T cell receptor beta chains from one sample, sequenced in a study of regulatory T cells in long-lasting Graves disease. MiXCR, run by TCRdb on the multiplex PCR reads, gives a single entry per CDR3 protein. The data hold over 350,000 distinct CDR3 sequences, with 15% observed a single time. This sample also appeared in a second study, on T cells in Graves' hyperthyroidism and ophthalmopathy.

The source was peripheral blood mononuclear cells (PBMCs), collected at new diagnosis, from a patient treated with antithyroid drugs. Every receptor here comes from a woman between 40 and 55 years old with Graves disease. CDR3s leave out the opening cysteine and the closing phenylalanine or tryptophan. The order of the fields is V gene, CDR3 protein.

v_call: TRBV25-1; cdr3_aa: ASSELWGQGYNEQF
v_call: TRBV2; cdr3_aa: ASGTGQGHYEQY
v_call: TRBV27; cdr3_aa: ASSFSDRAHYGYT
v_call: TRBV20-1; cdr3_aa: SARETWDRDSYEQY
v_call: TRBV19; cdr3_aa: ATMTGGFTEAF
v_call: TRBV20-1; cdr3_aa: SARDLGQGFADTQY
v_call: TRBV11-2; cdr3_aa: ASRLVRPYEQY
v_call: TRBV7-8; cdr3_aa: ASSLGVSGNTYEQY
v_call: TRBV4-2; cdr3_aa: ASSQDVSGEGNQPQH
v_call: TRBV11-2; cdr3_aa: ASSLETSVGETQY
v_call: TRBV14; cdr3_aa: ASSHGDRQGQYEQY
v_call: TRBV29-1; cdr3_aa: SGGSGSHEQY
v_call: TRBV28; cdr3_aa: ASSVPGQGAEKLF
v_call: TRBV20-1; cdr3_aa: SARADRGTYEQY
v_call: TRBV11-2; cdr3_aa: ASSSGRVNIQY
v_call: TRBV28; cdr3_aa: ASSSGGSYNEQF
v_call: TRBV10-2; cdr3_aa: ASRTGLAGAPNTGELF
v_call: TRBV27; cdr3_aa: ARSGLAYNEQF
v_call: TRBV6-5; cdr3_aa: ASSYYDEQY
v_call: TRBV7-2; cdr3_aa: ASSPRTSGTDTQY
v_call: TRBV5-1; cdr3_aa: ASSWYRASGNGLASVEQF
v_call: TRBV29-1; cdr3_aa: SVAGGLAGGIAYNEQF
v_call: TRBV9; cdr3_aa: ASSVGRGGEQY
v_call: TRBV27; cdr3_aa: ASSPTPIAGSSYEQY
v_call: TRBV27; cdr3_aa: ASSRQGAVYYGYT
v_call: TRBV4-2; cdr3_aa: ASTSLDREETQY
v_call: TRBV12-3/TRBV12-4; cdr3_aa: ATLGAWNNEQF
v_call: TRBV4-1; cdr3_aa: ASSISGQGVGEQY
v_call: TRBV10-3; cdr3_aa: AISDRDYNYEQY